This is a list of T cell receptor beta chains from one sample in a study of blood T cells in healthy people across ages. One entry per CDR3 protein results from TCRdb running MiXCR on the 5' RACE reads. The table records around 870,000 distinct CDR3 sequences, less than 35% of them present only once. Sequenced material: blood. The receptors were sampled from a woman older than 75 in good health. Each CDR3 is given with its conserved first and last residue. A D gene is named only where the DNA matches it firmly. Only part of the rows carry a size: once, few, many, or a class if the clone is expanded.

clone_size	v_call	j_call	d_call	cdr3_nt	cdr3_aa
many	TRBV4-2	TRBJ2-3	-	TGTGCCAGCAGCCAAGGGGGCGTTAAGGGGGGCCCAAGCACAGATACGCAGTATTTT	CASSQGGVKGGPSTDTQYF
few	TRBV5-1	TRBJ2-1	TRBD2	TGCGCCAGCAGCTTCATCGGAATGCGGGGGGTCTACAATGAGCAGTTCTTC	CASSFIGMRGVYNEQFF
many	TRBV6-5	TRBJ2-1	TRBD1	TGTGCCAGCAGAAACAGGGGGCCGTACAATGAGCAGTTCTTC	CASRNRGPYNEQFF
-	TRBV4-3	TRBJ1-3	-	TGCGCCAGCAGCCAAGAAATCAGGGCCACCTCTGGAAACACCATATATTTT	CASSQEIRATSGNTIYF
-	TRBV20-1	TRBJ1-2	-	TGCAGTGCTCAAGTTCCAGGGCGCTACTATGGCTACACCTTC	CSAQVPGRYYGYTF
-	TRBV28	TRBJ2-5	-	TGTGCCACCTCGCGGGGCACCCGAGGCGAGACCCAGTACTTC	CATSRGTRGETQYF
few	TRBV14	TRBJ1-6	-	TGTGCCAGCAGCTTTCAGACCGTTAATTCACCCCTCCACTTT	CASSFQTVNSPLHF
-	TRBV25-1	TRBJ1-6	-	TGTGCCAGCAGGGGGGAACAGTTCAATTCACCCCTCCACTTT	CASRGEQFNSPLHF
-	TRBV7-2	TRBJ1-1	-	TGTGCCAGCAGCTTAGGCCTGACGAACACTGAAGCTTTCTTT	CASSLGLTNTEAFF
many	TRBV7-2	TRBJ2-3	-	TGTGCCAGCAGTTCAGGGTTCTTCACAGATACGCAGTATTTT	CASSSGFFTDTQYF
many	TRBV5-6	TRBJ2-1	-	TGTGCCAGCAGCAAACGACAGGGAGGCCACAATGAGCAGTTCTTC	CASSKRQGGHNEQFF
many	TRBV11-3	TRBJ2-3	-	TGTGCCAGCAGTCGACAGGGAGGGTGGTCAGATACGCAGTATTTT	CASSRQGGWSDTQYF
-	TRBV6-5	TRBJ2-7	TRBD1	TGTGCCAGCAGTTCCCCGGGACAGGGACACTACGAGCAGTACTTC	CASSSPGQGHYEQYF
-	TRBV7-9	TRBJ2-1	-	TGTACCAGCAGCCTGGCGGGGGCGACCAATGAGCAGTTCTTC	CTSSLAGATNEQFF
few	TRBV28	TRBJ2-4	-	TGTGCCAGCAGTTTTAATACCAGGGGTTCCAAAAACATTCAGTACTTC	CASSFNTRGSKNIQYF
many	TRBV7-2	TRBJ1-4	TRBD1	TGTGCCAGCAGCCCTGGACAGGGAAGAAGGGAAAAACTGTTTTTT	CASSPGQGRREKLFF
-	TRBV18	TRBJ1-2	-	TGTGCCAGCTCACCACAACCCCCAGGAAATTCTAACTATGGCTACACCTTC	CASSPQPPGNSNYGYTF
many	TRBV7-9	TRBJ1-4	-	TGTGCCAGCAGCGTACGGCCTAATGAAAAACTGTTTTTT	CASSVRPNEKLFF
many	TRBV5-1	TRBJ2-1	-	TGCGCCAGCAGCCCGCCGGGCAGTTACAATGAGCAGTTCTTC	CASSPPGSYNEQFF
many	TRBV7-2	TRBJ2-7	-	TGTGCCAGCAGCTTAGTACATCCAAACGAGCAGTACTTC	CASSLVHPNEQYF
many	TRBV3-1	TRBJ2-7	TRBD1	TGTGCCAGCAGCCCCTCCGGGACAGGGGGCTTCTACGAGCAGTACTTC	CASSPSGTGGFYEQYF
many	TRBV9	TRBJ2-3	TRBD2	TGTGCCAGCAGCGTATCCGGGGGGGCAACAGATACGCAGTATTTT	CASSVSGGATDTQYF
many	TRBV3-1	TRBJ1-2	-	TGTGCCAGCAGCCAAGACCCAGACAGTTTATATGGCTACACCTTC	CASSQDPDSLYGYTF
-	TRBV4-3	TRBJ1-6	TRBD1	TGCGCCAGCAGCCAAGATCTTAGGGACAGGCATGGTTCACCCCTCCACTTT	CASSQDLRDRHGSPLHF
-	TRBV5-6	TRBJ2-2	TRBD1	TGTGCCAGCAGCTCCTGGACAGGTTTGAACACCGGGGAGCTGTTTTTT	CASSSWTGLNTGELFF
many	TRBV29-1	TRBJ2-5	TRBD1	TGCAGCGTCGGACAGGGGCCGGGGGAGACCCAGTACTTC	CSVGQGPGETQYF